This TCR beta chain is drawn from a study of control samples from healthy donors and cancer patients. Data came from immunoSEQ multiplex PCR; TCRdb stores just in-frame clones and leaves some out. The sample has around 97,000 clones, roughly 90% seen once. The CDR3 covers 17 residues. Germline CDR1 SGHTA, CDR2 FQGTGA. The germline V and J ends were trimmed by 5 bases and 4 bases, with 20 bases remaining between them. The TCR comes from a man in his fifties or sixties with lung cancer. This chain connects TRBV7-3 to TRBJ2-2; possible D gene TRBD2, 5 bases. The sample was PBMCs. This CDR3 is CASSARVMDGGTGELFF. DNA of the CDR3: TGTGCCAGCAGCGCCCGGGTAATGGATGGAGGCACCGGGGAGCTGTTTTTT.